This T cell receptor beta chain was retrieved from a study of blood T cell repertoires in COVID-19. The overall study: Spain, Italy and the United States supplied samples that represented acute and convalescent COVID-19.

In the source study's methods: How many nucleated cells were present was estimated from reference gene primer amplification. Assay used: immunoSEQ multiplex PCR; TCRdb lists only in-frame clones, some missing. The DNA gave D and trimming, while V, J and clone size come from that table. The table includes 97,000 or so clones, more than 65% detected once. The CDR3 has 14 residues. Germline CDR1 reads SNHLY; CDR2 reads FYNNEI. Unmatched junction bases numbered 2, after V lost 5 bases and J lost 1 base. Sequencing used peripheral blood. The chain combines TRBV2 with TRBJ2-1, with 7 bases lining up with TRBD1. The receptor's source is a woman older than 75 with active or convalescent COVID-19. CDR3: CASSLQGSYNEQFF. DNA for the CDR3: TGTGCCAGCAGTCTACAGGGGTCCTACAATGAGCAGTTCTTC. The full variable domain, rest sourced from reference TRBV2 and TRBJ2-1, is EPEVTQTPSHQVTQMGQEVILRCVPISNHLYFYWYRQILGQKVEFLVSFYNNEISEKSEIFDDQFSVERPDGSNFTLKIRSTKLEDSAMYFCASSLQGSYNEQFFGPGTRLTVL.